The rows below give T cell receptor beta chains drawn from one sample of a study of beta chain features in type 1 diabetes. Repertoires were generated with immunoSEQ multiplex PCR, while TCRdb's copy carries only in-frame clones and drops some. The sample contains over 90,000 clones, 25% to 30% of which appear only once. Sequencing used central memory CD4+ T cells from blood. The source is a woman aged 18-35 years with type 1 diabetes. Both conserved end residues are part of each CDR3. The D gene is left open where the match is weak. Some rows have no size entry. The others give once, few or many, or a class for an expanded clone.

CDR3nt,CDR3aa,j_gene,v_gene,abundance,d_gene
TGTGCCAGCAGCAGGGGACAGACTGACCAAGAGACCCAGTACTTC,CASSRGQTDQETQYF,TRBJ2-5,TRBV11-2,-,TRBD1
TGTGCCAGCAGTTTACGAAACAGGGGGGCTAATGAAAAACTGTTTTTT,CASSLRNRGANEKLFF,TRBJ1-4,TRBV27,-,TRBD1
TGTGCCAGCAGCTTAGCGCAGGGGGCGACAATTGGCTACACCTTC,CASSLAQGATIGYTF,TRBJ1-2,TRBV7-9,few,TRBD1
TGCGCCAGCGCGCCCCTTCGGGGGGAAGAGACCCAGTACTTC,CASAPLRGEETQYF,TRBJ2-5,TRBV5-1,-,TRBD2
TGTGCCAGCAGCCAAGGATTGGGGACAGGGGGCGGCTATGGCTACACCTTC,CASSQGLGTGGGYGYTF,TRBJ1-2,TRBV5-4,-,TRBD1
TGTGCCAGCAGCAGGGAAGGCTATGGCTACACCTTC,CASSREGYGYTF,TRBJ1-2,TRBV28,few,-
TGTGCCAGCAGCTCGGGTTATCAGCCCCAGCATTTT,CASSSGYQPQHF,TRBJ1-5,TRBV14,-,-
TGCGCCAGCAGCTTGGGGACAGCGAACACTGAAGCTTTCTTT,CASSLGTANTEAFF,TRBJ1-1,TRBV5-1,-,-
TGTGCCAGCAGTTTAGGGGGGACAGGGGGGCAAGAGACCCAGTACTTC,CASSLGGTGGQETQYF,TRBJ2-5,TRBV28,-,TRBD1
TGTGCCAGCAGCCACGACAGTACCCAGTACTTC,CASSHDSTQYF,TRBJ2-5,TRBV6-1,-,-
TGTGCCAGCAGCTTAGGCGGCGGGAGGGGGGCGCGCCATGAGCAGTTCTTC,CASSLGGGRGARHEQFF,TRBJ2-1,TRBV7-9,-,TRBD2